Sequencing of this T cell receptor beta chain was carried out in a study of cytomegalovirus exposure and HLA in healthy donors. Study-wide points: When analyzed later, the rates of TCR association showed variation by HLA locus, with DRB1 the most and HLA-C the fewest.

CDR1 and CDR2 (germline): SGHDN, FVKESK. With V trimmed by 1 base and J by 8 bases, 9 bases remained unmatched. This CDR3 has 17 amino acids. PCR primers comprised 60 Vbeta and 13 Jbeta primers. Clones were sequenced by immunoSEQ multiplex PCR, and TCRdb holds only the in-frame ones, with some missing. The sample lists approximately 150,000 clones, around four fifths occurring once. Concerning this clone itself: Its antigen remains unknown.

The genes are TRBV14 and TRBJ2-3; 13 bases are shared with TRBD2. The sample taken for sequencing was PBMCs. The sequence was obtained from a woman in her 30s in good health and CMV-seropositive. CDR3 amino acids: CASSQGKWTSGSGTQYF. CDR3 coding DNA: TGTGCCAGCAGCCAAGGAAAATGGACTAGCGGGAGTGGTACGCAGTATTTT.